This T cell receptor beta chain is from a study of response to subunit inactivated influenza vaccine. Study conclusions and caveats: Few additional T cells are recruited per seasonal influenza vaccination, authors suggested.

V shed 6 bases and J shed 0 bases, with 16 bases lying between them. The CDR3 extends over 16 amino acids. The germline CDR1 and CDR2 sequences are SGDLS and YYNGEE. TCRdb reprocessed the RT-PCR reads via MiXCR and lists one record per CDR3 protein. There are about 700,000 distinct CDR3 sequences in the sample; 14% occur only once, and 7.5% to 9% lies in the top ten. This clonotype was seen many times. No antigen is known for it. The rearrangement joins TRBV9 to TRBJ1-3; D possibly corresponds to TRBD1 (5 bases). Sequences were derived from PBMCs from blood, sampled 14 days before vaccination. This receptor was obtained from a man between 45 and 60 years old who received an inactivated influenza vaccine. The CDR3, as DNA: TGTGCCAGCATCATGGGACTTGCGAGCTCTGGAAACACCATATATTTT. It translates to CASIMGLASSGNTIYF.